These 2 T cell receptor beta chains share one sample of origin, sequenced in a study of blood T cell repertoires in COVID-19. Here immunoSEQ multiplex PCR was the method, and the copy in TCRdb shows in-frame clones only, minus some. The sample consists of approximately 200,000 clones, around nine tenths of them appearing once. Source material: peripheral blood. Every receptor here comes from a man in his 60s who had recovered from COVID-19.

The V call is TRBV5-1, the J call TRBJ1-4; 9 positions match TRBD1. In germline, CDR1 is SGHRS, CDR2 YFSETQ. V shed 3 bases, J shed 5 bases, and the junction held 5 bases outside the gene matches. This CDR3 has 15 amino acids. The CDR3 DNA sequence: TGCGCCAGCAGCTCGACAGGGGGGCAGAATGAAAAACTGTTTTTT. Translated, it gives CASSSTGGQNEKLFF.

The chain uses TRBV5-1 and TRBJ1-1; 8 nucleotides agree with TRBD1. There are 14 residues in the CDR3. V was pared by 4 bases and J by 1 base, with 3 bases of the junction left unmatched. Germline V CDR1 and CDR2: SGHRS, YFSETQ. CDR3 bases: TGCGCCAGCAGCCGAGGGACAGGGAACACTGAAGCTTTCTTT. It translates to CASSRGTGNTEAFF.